Following are 9 T cell receptor beta chains from one sample sequenced in a study of CXCR4 blockade with PD-1 therapy in pancreatic cancer. Profiling relied on immunoSEQ multiplex PCR, and the TCRdb table lists in-frame clones only, not all of them. The sample has about 5,100 clones, 48% seen once. The material sequenced was tumor tissue. Source of these receptors: a human donor with pancreatic ductal adenocarcinoma.

The chain carries TRBV19 and TRBJ1-5; weak D call: TRBD1 (5 bases). This CDR3 has 14 residues. Trimming took 6 bases from V and 1 from J, leaving 10 bases between them. Per germline, CDR1 LNHDA and CDR2 SQIVND (reference sequence). The CDR3 here is CASRKTVSNQPQHF. The DNA for the CDR3 is TGTGCCAGTAGGAAGACAGTCAGCAATCAGCCCCAGCATTTT.

The chain is built from TRBV28 and TRBJ1-2; TRBD1 might be the D (5 bases). Germline CDR1 MDHEN, CDR2 SYDVKM. The CDR3 has 14 residues. V was pared by 6 bases and J by 3 bases, with 14 bases between. The CDR3 sequence is CASRDPGGDYGYTF. CDR3 nucleotides: TGTGCCAGCAGAGATCCCGGAGGGGACTATGGCTACACCTTC.

The chain is built from TRBV11-3 and TRBJ1-1; D perhaps matches TRBD1 (5 bases). V gave up 7 bases and J gave up 3 bases, with 18 bases separating them. Germline CDR1 SGHNT, CDR2 YENEEA. CDR3 length equals 15 residues. CDR3 in DNA: TGTGCCAGCAACCCACACTGGGGCGCCCACACTGAAGCTTTCTTT. It codes for CASNPHWGAHTEAFF.

This clone occurred a few times. The rearrangement joins TRBV28 to TRBJ2-4; D uncertain. The CDR3 contains 16 residues. Trimming took off 5 bases at V and 0 bases at J, with 14 bases between the two ends. Germline V gives CDR1 MDHEN, CDR2 SYDVKM. The CDR3 spells CASSPPPPIAKNIQYF. Here the CDR3 DNA reads TGTGCCAGCAGTCCGCCCCCCCCTATAGCCAAAAACATTCAGTACTTC.

The chain recombines TRBV30 with TRBJ2-7; the D call may be TRBD1 or TRBD2 (5 bases each). CDR3 length: 18 residues. CDR1 GTSNPN and CDR2 SVGIG come from the germline V gene (reference sequence). Trimming removed 1 base from V and 0 bases from J, with 22 bases in between. For the CDR3, the DNA is TGTGCCTGGAGTGGGGACGTTGCCTCAGGGATGAGCTCCTACGAGCAGTACTTC. It yields the protein CAWSGDVASGMSSYEQYF.

The chain recombines TRBV10-2 with TRBJ1-1, with 11 positions matching TRBD1. Trimming cost V 2 bases and J 4 bases; bases outside gene matches: 3. In germline, CDR1 is WSHSY, CDR2 SAAADI. The CDR3 runs 15 residues. The CDR3 region has the DNA TGCGCCAGCAGTGAGGGGACAGGGGGTAGCACTGAAGCTTTCTTT. Translation: CASSEGTGGSTEAFF.

Only a few counts were recorded for this clone. V gene TRBV19 combines with J gene TRBJ1-5; 9 nucleotides agree with TRBD1. Per the germline V gene, CDR1 is LNHDA and CDR2 is SQIVND (reference sequence). The CDR3 covers 15 residues. With 9 bases clipped from V and 2 bases from J, the junction kept 8 bases outside the gene matches. The CDR3 here is CASSTGQGRNQPQHF. The CDR3 DNA follows: TGTGCCAGCTCTACAGGACAGGGGCGCAATCAGCCCCAGCATTTT.

The rearrangement links TRBV28 to TRBJ2-7; D may be TRBD1 (6 bases). The CDR3 has 12 amino acids. V lost 5 bases, J lost 4 bases, and 9 bases lay in between. Germline CDR1 is MDHEN and CDR2 is SYDVKM. As DNA, the CDR3 is TGTGCCAGCAGTCAACAGGGTTACGAGCAGTACTTC. Protein product: CASSQQGYEQYF.

This clone was found a few times. The V and J genes are TRBV28 and TRBJ1-2, with a possible D match to TRBD1 (5 bases). Trimming removed 2 bases from V and 9 bases from J, with 16 bases in between. Germline V gene lookup returns CDR1 MDHEN and CDR2 SYDVKM. This CDR3 has 14 amino acids. This CDR3 is CASSLPNRTPSYTF. CDR3 in DNA: TGTGCCAGCAGTTTACCAAACAGGACCCCGAGCTACACCTTC.